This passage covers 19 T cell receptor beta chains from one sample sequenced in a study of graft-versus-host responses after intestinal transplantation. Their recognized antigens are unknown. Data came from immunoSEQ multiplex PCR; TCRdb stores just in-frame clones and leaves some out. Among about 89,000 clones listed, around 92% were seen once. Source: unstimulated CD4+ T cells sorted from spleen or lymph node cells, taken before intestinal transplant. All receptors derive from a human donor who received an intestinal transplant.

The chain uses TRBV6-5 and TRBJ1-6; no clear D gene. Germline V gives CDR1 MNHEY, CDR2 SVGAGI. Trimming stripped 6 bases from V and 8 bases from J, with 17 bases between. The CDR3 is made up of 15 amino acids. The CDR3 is CASSPGRSGDSPLHF. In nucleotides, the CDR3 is TGTGCCAGCAGCCCCGGGCGGAGCGGGGATTCACCCCTCCACTTT.

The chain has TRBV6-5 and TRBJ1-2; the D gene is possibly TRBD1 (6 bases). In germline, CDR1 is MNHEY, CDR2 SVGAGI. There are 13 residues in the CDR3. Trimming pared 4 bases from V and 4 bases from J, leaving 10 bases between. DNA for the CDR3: TGTGCCAGCAGTTCAACAGGGCCCTATGGCTACACCTTC. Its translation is CASSSTGPYGYTF.

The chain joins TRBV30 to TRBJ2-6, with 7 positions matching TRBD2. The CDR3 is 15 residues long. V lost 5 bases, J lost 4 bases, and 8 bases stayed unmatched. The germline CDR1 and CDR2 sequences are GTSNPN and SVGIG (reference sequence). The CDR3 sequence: CAWLWGGSGANVLTF. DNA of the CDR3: TGTGCCTGGCTGTGGGGGGGGAGCGGGGCCAACGTCCTGACTTTC.

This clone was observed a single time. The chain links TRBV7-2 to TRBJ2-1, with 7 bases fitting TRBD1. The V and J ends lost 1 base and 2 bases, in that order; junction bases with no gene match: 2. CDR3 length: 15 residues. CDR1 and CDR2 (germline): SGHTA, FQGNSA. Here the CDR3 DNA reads TGTGCCAGCAGCTTAGTTGGACAGGCCTACAATGAGCAGTTCTTC. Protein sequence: CASSLVGQAYNEQFF.

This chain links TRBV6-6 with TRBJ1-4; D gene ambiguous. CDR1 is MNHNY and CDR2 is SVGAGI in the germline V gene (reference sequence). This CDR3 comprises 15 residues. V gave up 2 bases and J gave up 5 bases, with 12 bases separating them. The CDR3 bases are TGTGCCAGCAGTTACGATCGTCAGGCGAATGAAAAACTGTTTTTT. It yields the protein CASSYDRQANEKLFF.

CDR3 protein: CASSQGGRTDTQYF. The CDR3 coding sequence is TGCGCCAGCAGTCAGGGAGGTCGCACAGATACGCAGTATTTT. The chain has TRBV10-2 and TRBJ2-3, with D possibly matching TRBD2 (6 bases). Trimming removed 5 bases from V and 1 base from J, with 10 bases in between. The germline V gene has CDR1 WSHSY and CDR2 SAAADI. The length of the CDR3 is 14 residues.

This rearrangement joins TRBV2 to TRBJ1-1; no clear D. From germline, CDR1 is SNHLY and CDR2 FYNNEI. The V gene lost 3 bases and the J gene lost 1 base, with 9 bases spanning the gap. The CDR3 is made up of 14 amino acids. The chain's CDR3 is CASSEMQANTEAFF. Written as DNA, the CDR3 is TGTGCCAGCAGTGAGATGCAGGCGAACACTGAAGCTTTCTTT.

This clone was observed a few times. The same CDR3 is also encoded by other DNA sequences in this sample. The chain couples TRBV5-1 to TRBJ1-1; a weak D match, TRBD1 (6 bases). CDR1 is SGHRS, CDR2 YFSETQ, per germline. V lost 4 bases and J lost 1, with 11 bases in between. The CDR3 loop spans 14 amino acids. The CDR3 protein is CASSTQTGNTEAFF. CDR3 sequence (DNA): TGCGCCAGCAGCACGCAGACAGGGAACACTGAAGCTTTCTTT.

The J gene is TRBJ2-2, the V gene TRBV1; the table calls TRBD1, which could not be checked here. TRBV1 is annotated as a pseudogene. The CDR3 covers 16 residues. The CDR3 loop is CTSSQGAAPNTGELFF. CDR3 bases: TGCACCAGCAGTCAAGGGGCTGCTCCGAACACCGGGGAGCTGTTTTTT.

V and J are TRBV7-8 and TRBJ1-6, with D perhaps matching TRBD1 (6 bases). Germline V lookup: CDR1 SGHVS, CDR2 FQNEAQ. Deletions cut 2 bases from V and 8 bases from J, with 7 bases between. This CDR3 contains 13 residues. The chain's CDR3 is CASSLYRDSPLHF. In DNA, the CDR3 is TGTGCCAGCAGCTTATACAGGGATTCACCCCTCCACTTT. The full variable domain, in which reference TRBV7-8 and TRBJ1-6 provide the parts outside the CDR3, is GAGVSQSPRYKVAKRGQDVALRCDPISGHVSLFWYQQALGQGPEFLTYFQNEAQLDKSGLPSDRFFAERPEGSVSTLKIQRTQQEDSAVYLCASSLYRDSPLHFGNGTRLTVT.

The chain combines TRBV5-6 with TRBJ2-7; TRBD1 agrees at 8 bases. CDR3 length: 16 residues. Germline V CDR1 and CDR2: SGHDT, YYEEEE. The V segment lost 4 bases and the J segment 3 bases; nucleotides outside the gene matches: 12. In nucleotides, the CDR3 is TGTGCCAGCAGCCGACCCCCCGGACAGGGAAACTACGAGCAGTACTTC. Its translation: CASSRPPGQGNYEQYF.

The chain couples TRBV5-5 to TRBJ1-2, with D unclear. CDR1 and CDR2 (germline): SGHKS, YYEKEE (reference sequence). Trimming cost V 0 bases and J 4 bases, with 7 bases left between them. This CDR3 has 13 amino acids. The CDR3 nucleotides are TGTGCCAGCAGCTTGGTTGCAGGCTATGGCTACACCTTC. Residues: CASSLVAGYGYTF.

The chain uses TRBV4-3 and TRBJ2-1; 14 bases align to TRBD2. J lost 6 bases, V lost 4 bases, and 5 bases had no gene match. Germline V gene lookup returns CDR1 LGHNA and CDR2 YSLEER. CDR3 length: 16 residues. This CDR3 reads CASSPRLAGGLNEQFF. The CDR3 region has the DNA TGCGCCAGCAGCCCCCGACTAGCGGGGGGGCTCAATGAGCAGTTCTTC.

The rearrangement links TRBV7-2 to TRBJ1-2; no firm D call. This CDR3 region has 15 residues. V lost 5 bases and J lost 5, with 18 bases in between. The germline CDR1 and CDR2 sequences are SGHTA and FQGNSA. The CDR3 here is CASSLSRGGRYGYTF. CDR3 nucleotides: TGTGCCAGCAGCCTATCACGTGGAGGGAGATATGGCTACACCTTC.

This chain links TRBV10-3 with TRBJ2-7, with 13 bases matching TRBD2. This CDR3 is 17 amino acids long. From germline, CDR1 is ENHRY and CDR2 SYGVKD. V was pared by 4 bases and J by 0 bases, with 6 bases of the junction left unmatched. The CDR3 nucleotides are TGTGCCATCAGTGGGACTAGCGGGGGCCGCTACTCCTACGAGCAGTACTTC. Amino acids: CAISGTSGGRYSYEQYF.

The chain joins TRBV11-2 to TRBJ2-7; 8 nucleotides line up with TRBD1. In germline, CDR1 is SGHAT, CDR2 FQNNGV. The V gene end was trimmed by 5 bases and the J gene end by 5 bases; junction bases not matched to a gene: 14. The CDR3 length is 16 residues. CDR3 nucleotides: TGTGCCAGCAGCCCCCGAACCCAGGGGGCCCTTCACGAGCAGTACTTC. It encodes CASSPRTQGALHEQYF. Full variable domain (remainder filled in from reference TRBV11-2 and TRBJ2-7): EAGVAQSPRYKIIEKRQSVAFWCNPISGHATLYWYQQILGQGPKLLIQFQNNGVVDDSQLPKDRFSAERLKGVDSTLKIQPAKLEDSAVYLCASSPRTQGALHEQYFGPGTRLTVT.

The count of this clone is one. As DNA, the CDR3 is TGCGCCAGCAGCCGACAGGGGGAAGGTACTGAAGCTTTCTTT. Its translation is CASSRQGEGTEAFF. The chain is built from TRBV5-1 and TRBJ1-1; 9 nucleotides align to TRBD1. Losses at the gene ends were 4 bases for V and 5 bases for J; bases not matched to a gene: 6. There are 14 residues in the CDR3. CDR1 is SGHRS and CDR2 is YFSETQ in the germline V gene.

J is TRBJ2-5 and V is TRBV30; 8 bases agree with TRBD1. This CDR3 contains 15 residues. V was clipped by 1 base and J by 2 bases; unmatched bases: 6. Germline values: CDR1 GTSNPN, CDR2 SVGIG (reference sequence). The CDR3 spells CAWSGGWTGQETQYF. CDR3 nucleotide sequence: TGTGCCTGGAGTGGGGGATGGACAGGGCAAGAGACCCAGTACTTC.

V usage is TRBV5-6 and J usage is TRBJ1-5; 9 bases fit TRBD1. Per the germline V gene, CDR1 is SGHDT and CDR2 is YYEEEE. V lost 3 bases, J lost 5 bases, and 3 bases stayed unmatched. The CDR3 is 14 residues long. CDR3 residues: CASSWGQGDQPQHF. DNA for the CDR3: TGTGCCAGCAGCTGGGGACAGGGTGATCAGCCCCAGCATTTT.